This is a list of T cell receptor beta chains from one sample in a study of neurological immune-mediated disorders. TCRdb fed the 5' RACE reads into MiXCR, producing one record per CDR3 protein. The table has around 64,000 distinct CDR3 sequences, 2.5% to 4% seen once. The sequenced sample consisted of PBMCs. Source of these receptors: a woman in her 50s with multiple sclerosis. Each CDR3 is given with its conserved first and last residue. The D gene is left open where the match is weak. For some rows the clone size is stated as once, few or many, or as a class when expanded; others skip it.

TRBJ2-7 TRBD2 many TRBV20-1 14 TGCAGTGCTAAAACTAGCGGGACTTTCGACGAGCAGTACTTC CSAKTSGTFDEQYF
TRBJ2-2 . many TRBV6-2/TRBV6-3 16 TGTGCCAGCAGTTACTCGAGGGGCAGCGGGACCGGGGAGCTGTTTTTT CASSYSRGSGTGELFF
TRBJ2-1 . . TRBV12-3/TRBV12-4 14 TGTGCCAGCAGTTTAGAGGGGCCCTACAATGAGCAGTTCTTC CASSLEGPYNEQFF
TRBJ2-7 TRBD1 many TRBV20-1 14 TGCAGTGCTAGAGATTCCGACAGGGTTCACGAGCAGTACTTC CSARDSDRVHEQYF
TRBJ2-1 . medium-sized TRBV2 14 TGTGCCACTGCATTAGATAGCTCCTACAATGAGCAGTTCTTC CATALDSSYNEQFF
TRBJ2-7 TRBD2 many TRBV20-1 12 TGCAGTGCTAGCGGGAGGGCCTACGAGCAGTACTTC CSASGRAYEQYF
TRBJ2-1 TRBD2 many TRBV5-1 14 TGCGCCAGCAGCTTGGAAAGACTAGCCAATGAGCAGTTCTTC CASSLERLANEQFF
TRBJ2-2 . many TRBV6-6 13 TGTGCCAGCAGAGACACAAACACCGGGGAGCTGTTTTTT CASRDTNTGELFF
TRBJ1-5 . many TRBV7-2 14 TGTGCCAGCAGCCCGAGAGGGGGTGATCAGCCCCAGCATTTT CASSPRGGDQPQHF
TRBJ1-3 . many TRBV4-3 16 TGCGCCAGCAGCCAAGATGGAGGTGGCTCTGGAAACACCATATATTTT CASSQDGGGSGNTIYF
TRBJ1-1 . many TRBV7-2 14 TGTGCCAGCAGCCAATCATTTAGGACCGCTGAAGCTTTCTTT CASSQSFRTAEAFF
TRBJ1-1 TRBD1 many TRBV29-1 12 TGCAGCGCTAGACAGGGGGGGACTGAAGCTTTCTTT CSARQGGTEAFF
TRBJ1-4 TRBD1 many TRBV5-5 16 TGTGCCAGCATAGACCGGGACAGTCTAACTAATGAAAAACTGTTTTTT CASIDRDSLTNEKLFF
TRBJ2-2 . many TRBV20-1 14 TGCAGTGCTAGAGATCATAGGGAAGCCGGGGAGCTGTTTTTT CSARDHREAGELFF
TRBJ2-3 . . TRBV18 16 TGTGCCAGCTCACCCCGCGAGGGGATGGGCACAGATACGCAGTATTTT CASSPREGMGTDTQYF
TRBJ1-2 TRBD1 many TRBV27 15 TGTGCCAGCAGTACTACAGGGGGCTTCTACTATGGCTACACCTTC CASSTTGGFYYGYTF
TRBJ1-6 . . TRBV12-3/TRBV12-4 14 TGTGCCAGCAGTTTCGCCAGGCGTAATTCACACCCCCACTTT CASSFARRNSHPHF
TRBJ2-7 . . TRBV7-9 15 TGTGCCAGCAGCTTTAGTCCCTCTAGCTCCTACGAGCAGTACTTC CASSFSPSSSYEQYF
TRBJ1-1 TRBD1 many TRBV14 14 TGTGCCAGCAGTTTTAACAGGGGAGGGACTGAAGCTTTCTTT CASSFNRGGTEAFF
TRBJ2-1 . many TRBV21-1 15 TGTGCCAGCATCAGTTTAGCGGGAGTGGGGGATGAGCAGTTCTTC CASISLAGVGDEQFF
TRBJ2-5 TRBD1 many TRBV12-3/TRBV12-4 14 TGTGCCAGCAGTTTAGGGCAGGGGGAAGAGACCCAGTACTTC CASSLGQGEETQYF
TRBJ2-7 TRBD2 many TRBV20-1 14 TGCAGTGCAATTCAGCGGGAGGGTTACTACGAGCAGTACTTC CSAIQREGYYEQYF